Listed here are 19 T cell receptor beta chains from one sample, sequenced in a study of OX40 agonist ivuxolimab in advanced cancers. The data were produced by immunoSEQ multiplex PCR, yet TCRdb's version contains in-frame clones alone and is incomplete. The sample lists 68,000 or so clones; about nine tenths were seen once. The sequencing here drew on CD4+ or CD8+ T cells sorted from blood, taken in a trial of the OX40 agonist ivuxolimab. The origin of the receptors is an adult with an advanced solid tumor such as melanoma, head and neck, liver or kidney cancer.

V and J are TRBV7-9 and TRBJ2-3; D is uncertain. Germline V gene data show CDR1 as SEHNR and CDR2 as FQNEAQ (reference sequence). This CDR3 has 14 amino acids. The V gene lost 1 base and the J gene lost 5 bases, with 10 bases spanning the gap. CDR3 protein: CASSLGGSEDTQYF. The DNA for the CDR3 is TGTGCCAGCAGCTTAGGCGGTTCCGAAGATACGCAGTATTTT.

The J gene is TRBJ2-2, the V gene TRBV7-3, with a possible D match to TRBD1 (6 bases). Trimming took 7 bases from V and 3 from J, leaving 18 bases between them. This CDR3 comprises 16 residues. Looked up from germline, CDR1 is SGHTA and CDR2 is FQGTGA. The CDR3 nucleotides read TGTGCCAGCAATTTTGGGCCAGGGGCTGACACCGGGGAGCTGTTTTTT. Protein: CASNFGPGADTGELFF.

The table lists this clone with a count of one. The V gene is TRBV11-2, the J gene TRBJ1-6; D might be TRBD1 (6 bases). V shed 5 bases and J shed 2 bases, with 13 bases lying between them. The CDR3 is 16 residues long. Germline CDR1 is SGHAT and CDR2 is FQNNGV. Here the CDR3 reads CASSRAGGAYNSPLHF. As DNA, the CDR3 is TGTGCCAGCAGCCGAGCTGGGGGCGCCTATAATTCACCCCTCCACTTT.

The chain employs TRBV9 and TRBJ1-2, with 8 bases that match TRBD1. The CDR3 is 14 residues long. From germline, CDR1 is SGDLS and CDR2 YYNGEE. V gave up 4 bases and J gave up 5 bases; unmatched junction bases: 7. CDR3: CASSPRTGFYGYTF. The CDR3 DNA sequence: TGTGCCAGCAGCCCCCGGACAGGGTTTTATGGCTACACCTTC.

The CDR3 DNA follows: TGTGCCACCAGCGGACGATTTAGGGTCCGAGATAGCAATCAGCCCCAGCATTTT. This codes for CATSGRFRVRDSNQPQHF. The gene calls are TRBV15 and TRBJ1-5; no definite D call. CDR1 is LNHNV, CDR2 YYDKDF, per germline (reference sequence). The V end lost 5 bases, the J end lost 0 bases, and 20 bases lay between the germline ends. This CDR3 is built from 18 residues.

This clone was counted a single time. The chain links TRBV7-2 to TRBJ1-1; D uncertain. The CDR3 is 15 residues long. The ends were cut back, 0 bases at V and 2 bases at J, with 10 bases in the middle. Germline lookup yields CDR1 SGHTA and CDR2 FQGNSA. The CDR3 protein is CASSLAGVLNTEAFF. CDR3 sequence (DNA): TGTGCCAGCAGCTTAGCGGGAGTCCTCAACACTGAAGCTTTCTTT.

By share, this clone counts as medium-sized. The rearrangement uses TRBV25-1 and TRBJ2-7; TRBD1 agrees at 11 bases. The CDR3 length is 14 residues. V trimming: 4 bases; J trimming: 7 bases; junction bases outside the gene matches: 6. The germline V gene has CDR1 MGHDK and CDR2 SYGVNS. CDR3 DNA: TGTGCCAGCAGTGGCCGGGACAGGGGGAGGGAGCAGTACTTC. Protein: CASSGRDRGREQYF.

The rearrangement links TRBV7-9 to TRBJ2-5; the D call may be TRBD1 or TRBD2 (7 bases each). CDR1 is SEHNR, CDR2 FQNEAQ, per germline (reference sequence). The CDR3 extends over 16 amino acids. Trimming cost V 5 bases and J 5 bases, with 21 bases left between them. The CDR3 DNA follows: TGTGCCAGCAGCCATCAAGCAGGGGGGGCTCGGGAGACCCAGTACTTC. Protein product: CASSHQAGGARETQYF. The entire variable domain, with the rest obtained from reference TRBV7-9 and TRBJ2-5, is as follows: DTGVSQNPRHKITKRGQNVTFRCDPISEHNRLYWYRQTLGQGPEFLTYFQNEAQLEKSRLLSDRFSAERPKGSFSTLEIQRTEQGDSAMYLCASSHQAGGARETQYFGPGTRLLVL.

This chain uses TRBV11-3 with TRBJ2-7, with D unclear. The CDR3 has 13 amino acids. Trimming removed 1 base from V and 2 bases from J, with 6 bases in between. Germline CDR1 is SGHNT and CDR2 is YENEEA. In DNA, the CDR3 is TGTGCCAGCAGCTTAGGCGGCACCTACGAGCAGTACTTC. It is translated as CASSLGGTYEQYF.

The rearrangement links TRBV7-2 to TRBJ1-2, with D possibly matching TRBD1 (6 bases). The CDR3 sequence is 14 residues long. The ends were cut back, 1 base at V and 7 bases at J, with 13 bases in the middle. Germline V gene sequence: CDR1 SGHTA, CDR2 FQGNSA. CDR3 DNA: TGTGCCAGCAGCTTAGATTGGAGGGGGGGTGGCTACACCTTC. Its protein is CASSLDWRGGGYTF.

This chain links TRBV9 with TRBJ2-7; 7 bases are shared with TRBD1. The CDR3 runs 14 residues. Germline V gene sequence: CDR1 SGDLS, CDR2 YYNGEE. V shed 3 bases, J shed 1 base, and the junction held 4 bases outside the gene matches. The CDR3 DNA sequence: TGTGCCAGCAGCGCTCAGGGGGAATCCTACGAGCAGTACTTC. Amino acid sequence: CASSAQGESYEQYF.

The V call is TRBV20-1, the J call TRBJ1-2; no clear D gene. This CDR3 is built from 11 residues. Germline CDR1 is DFQATT and CDR2 is SNEGSKA (reference sequence). V was pared by 3 bases and J by 6 bases, with 8 bases between. The CDR3 DNA reads TGCAGTGCTAGGATGGGAAATGGCTACACCTTC. Translating gives CSARMGNGYTF.

The chain recombines TRBV27 with TRBJ1-2; TRBD1 is a possible D gene (5 bases). Germline V gene sequence: CDR1 MNHEY, CDR2 SMNVEV (reference sequence). The V and J ends lost 6 bases and 8 bases respectively, with 16 bases between them. The CDR3 runs 13 residues. The CDR3 nucleotides are TGTGCCAGCAGGACCGGGCCCGAGGGGGGCTACACCTTC. This codes for CASRTGPEGGYTF.

CDR3 residues: CASSLELGGNQPQHF. In nucleotides, the CDR3 is TGTGCCAGCAGCTTGGAGTTAGGGGGCAATCAGCCCCAGCATTTT. The genes are TRBV5-8 and TRBJ1-5, with D possibly TRBD1 on 5 matching bases. With 0 bases removed from V and 2 bases from J, the gap between germline ends came to 9 bases. The CDR3 runs 15 residues. Germline CDR1 SGHTS, CDR2 YDEGEE.

The genes are TRBV11-2 and TRBJ2-7, with D uncertain. V was cut by 5 bases and J by 2 bases, with 16 bases left in between. This CDR3 contains 15 residues. Germline V gives CDR1 SGHAT, CDR2 FQNNGV. This CDR3 reads CASSLIRSATYEQYF. The CDR3 DNA sequence: TGTGCCAGCAGCCTCATCCGTTCAGCCACCTACGAGCAGTACTTC. The whole variable domain, remainder taken from reference TRBV11-2 and TRBJ2-7, is EAGVAQSPRYKIIEKRQSVAFWCNPISGHATLYWYQQILGQGPKLLIQFQNNGVVDDSQLPKDRFSAERLKGVDSTLKIQPAKLEDSAVYLCASSLIRSATYEQYFGPGTRLTVT.

V is TRBV7-9 and J is TRBJ1-1, with D unresolved. Germline-derived CDR1 and CDR2 are SEHNR and FQNEAQ (reference sequence). Trimming removed 2 bases at V and 0 bases at J, with 10 bases between. The CDR3 runs to 15 residues. The CDR3 DNA reads TGTGCCAGCAGCTTACATAGACCCATGAACACTGAAGCTTTCTTT. Translation gives CASSLHRPMNTEAFF.

This sequence joins TRBV19 and TRBJ1-5; D ambiguous. The germline CDR1 and CDR2 sequences are LNHDA and SQIVND (reference sequence). The V end lost 7 bases, the J end lost 3 bases, and 7 bases lay between the germline ends. The CDR3 has 12 residues. The CDR3 sequence: CASKSVNQPQHF. CDR3 sequence (DNA): TGTGCCAGTAAATCCGTCAATCAGCCCCAGCATTTT.

V is TRBV30 and J is TRBJ1-4, with 12 positions matching TRBD1. The CDR3 runs 18 residues. In germline, CDR1 is GTSNPN, CDR2 SVGIG (reference sequence). Losses at the gene ends were 2 bases for V and 0 bases for J; bases not matched to a gene: 7. The CDR3 region has the DNA TGTGCCTGGAGTAAGGGACAGGGGGCGATCTCAACTAATGAAAAACTGTTTTTT. It specifies CAWSKGQGAISTNEKLFF.

V usage is TRBV9 and J usage is TRBJ2-3; 7 bases agree with TRBD1. The CDR3 sequence is 15 residues long. V shed 3 bases and J 6 bases; nucleotides not matched to a gene: 10. The V gene's germline CDR1 is SGDLS and CDR2 YYNGEE. The CDR3 nucleotides are TGTGCCAGCAGCGCCGAGACAGGGTGGGGGGATACGCAGTATTTT. It translates to CASSAETGWGDTQYF.